These 9 T cell receptor beta chains share one sample of origin, sequenced in a study of persistence of HIV-infected CD4 T cells. The antigens for these receptors are not known. This was the immunoSEQ version 4 assay in survey mode. Sequencing used immunoSEQ multiplex PCR; TCRdb keeps in-frame clones, though not all of them. Of fewer than 15,000 clones listed, under 70% were seen once; the top ten hold 6.9%. The stimulus was an HIV-1 Gag 15-mer peptide pool, 0.95 to 1 ug/peptide/mL. CD4+ T cells upregulating both CD40 ligand and CD69 were sorted as responding cells. The source was CD4+ T cells sorted from PBMCs after roughly 18-hour stimulation, collected from a patient who received antiretroviral therapy. The receptors were gathered from an adult man with HIV who was CMV-seropositive.

The rearrangement links TRBV5-6 to TRBJ1-3; D is unclear. Germline assignment: CDR1 SGHDT and CDR2 YYEEEE. CDR3 length: 13 residues. With 1 base removed from V and 3 bases from J, the gap between germline ends came to 5 bases. The CDR3 coding sequence is TGTGCCAGCAGCTTGCAGAGTGGAAACACCATATATTTT. Protein sequence: CASSLQSGNTIYF.

CDR3: CASSPEAGTYGYTF. The CDR3 DNA reads as TGTGCCAGCAGCCCGGAAGCCGGGACCTATGGCTACACCTTC. The chain recombines TRBV9 with TRBJ1-2; D possibly corresponds to TRBD1 (5 bases). The CDR3 loop spans 14 amino acids. The germline V gene has CDR1 SGDLS and CDR2 YYNGEE. Trimming removed 4 bases from V and 4 bases from J, with 14 bases in between.

The chain joins TRBV20-1 to TRBJ1-2; D is unclear. The CDR3 spans 11 residues. The germline V gene encodes CDR1 DFQATT and CDR2 SNEGSKA (reference sequence). Trimming stripped 0 bases from V and 8 bases from J, with 7 bases between. The CDR3 nucleotides are TGCAGTGCTAGAGATCGGCAAGGCTACACCTTC. It specifies CSARDRQGYTF.

This chain connects TRBV5-6 to TRBJ1-5; 8 positions match TRBD1. J lost 2 bases, V lost 5 bases, and 12 bases had no gene match. This CDR3 contains 17 residues. Germline lookup yields CDR1 SGHDT and CDR2 YYEEEE. The CDR3 nucleotides read TGTGCCAGCAGTTCCGGACAGGGCTACCTCGGCAATCAGCCCCAGCATTTT. It is translated as CASSSGQGYLGNQPQHF.

Here the CDR3 DNA reads TGTGCCAGCAGTGGGAGCCTAGGTAACTATGGCTACACCTTC. Its translation: CASSGSLGNYGYTF. V is TRBV5-6 and J is TRBJ1-2, with no clear D. This CDR3 spans 14 amino acids. Germline assignment: CDR1 SGHDT and CDR2 YYEEEE. The germline V and J ends were trimmed by 5 bases and 1 base, with 12 bases remaining between them.

The chain combines TRBV5-1 with TRBJ1-1; weak D call: TRBD1 (5 bases). Germline CDR1 is SGHRS and CDR2 is YFSETQ. V dropped 1 base and J dropped 3 bases, with 7 bases sitting between them. The CDR3 totals 13 residues. The CDR3 nucleotides are TGCGCCAGCAGCTTGAGCAGGGACACTGAAGCTTTCTTT. Its translation is CASSLSRDTEAFF.

The genes are TRBV6-5 and TRBJ1-2; TRBD1 matches 7 bases. The CDR3 length is 12 residues. Germline trimming cut 6 bases from V and 5 bases from J; bases unmatched to any gene: 3. Germline V gene lookup returns CDR1 MNHEY and CDR2 SVGAGI. CDR3 residues: CASRLQGYGYTF. CDR3 nucleotides: TGTGCCAGCAGATTACAGGGGTATGGCTACACCTTC.

The chain recombines TRBV18 with TRBJ2-7; TRBD1 matches 9 bases. The CDR3 consists of 16 residues. The germline CDR1 and CDR2 sequences are KGHSH and LQKENI. Trimming at V came to 5 bases and at J to 2 bases, leaving 10 bases not matched to a gene. CDR3 region: CASSSLDRGITYEQYF. The CDR3 DNA is TGTGCCAGCTCATCCTTAGACAGGGGGATTACCTACGAGCAGTACTTC.

This clone was seen only a few times. The chain is built from TRBV14 and TRBJ2-7; TRBD2 is a possible D gene (7 bases). The V and J ends lost 0 bases and 0 bases respectively, with 12 bases between them. The germline V gene has CDR1 SGHDN and CDR2 FVKESK. This CDR3 is built from 16 residues. Here the CDR3 reads CASSQERGGSSYEQYF. In nucleotides, the CDR3 is TGTGCCAGCAGCCAAGAGAGGGGGGGATCCTCCTACGAGCAGTACTTC.